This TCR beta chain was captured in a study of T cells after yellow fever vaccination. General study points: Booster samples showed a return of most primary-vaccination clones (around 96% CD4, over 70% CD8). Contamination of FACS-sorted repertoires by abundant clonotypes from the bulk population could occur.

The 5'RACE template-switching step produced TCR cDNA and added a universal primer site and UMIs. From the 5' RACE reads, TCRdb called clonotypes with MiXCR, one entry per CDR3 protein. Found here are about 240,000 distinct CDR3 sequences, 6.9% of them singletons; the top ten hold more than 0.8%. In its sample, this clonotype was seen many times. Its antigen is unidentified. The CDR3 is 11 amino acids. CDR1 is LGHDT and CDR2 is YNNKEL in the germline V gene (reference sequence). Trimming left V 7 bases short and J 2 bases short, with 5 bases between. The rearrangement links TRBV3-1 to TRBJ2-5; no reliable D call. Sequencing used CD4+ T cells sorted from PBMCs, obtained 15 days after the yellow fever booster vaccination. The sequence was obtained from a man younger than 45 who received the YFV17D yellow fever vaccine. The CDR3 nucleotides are TGTGCCAGCACTCTACAAGAGACCCAGTACTTC. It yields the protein CASTLQETQYF.